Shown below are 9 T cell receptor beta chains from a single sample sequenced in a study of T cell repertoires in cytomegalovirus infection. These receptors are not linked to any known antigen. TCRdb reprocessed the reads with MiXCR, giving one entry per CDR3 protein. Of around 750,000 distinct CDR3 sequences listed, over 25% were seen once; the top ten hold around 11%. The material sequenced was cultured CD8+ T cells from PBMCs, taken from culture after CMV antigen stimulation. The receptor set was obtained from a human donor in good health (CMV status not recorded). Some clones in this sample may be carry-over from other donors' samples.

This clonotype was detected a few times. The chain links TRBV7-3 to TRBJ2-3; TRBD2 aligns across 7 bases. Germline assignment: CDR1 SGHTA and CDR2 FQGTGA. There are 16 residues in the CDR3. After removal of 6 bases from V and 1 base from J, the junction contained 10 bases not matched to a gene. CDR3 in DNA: TGTGCCAGCAGTGGGGGAGGGAATTCCGGCACAGATACGCAGTATTTT. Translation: CASSGGGNSGTDTQYF.

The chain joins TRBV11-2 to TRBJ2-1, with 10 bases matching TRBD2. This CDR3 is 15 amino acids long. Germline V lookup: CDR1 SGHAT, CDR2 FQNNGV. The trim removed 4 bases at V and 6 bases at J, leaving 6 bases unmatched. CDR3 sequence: CASSWTERGGNEQFF. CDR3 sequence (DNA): TGTGCCAGCAGCTGGACGGAGCGGGGGGGCAATGAGCAGTTCTTC.

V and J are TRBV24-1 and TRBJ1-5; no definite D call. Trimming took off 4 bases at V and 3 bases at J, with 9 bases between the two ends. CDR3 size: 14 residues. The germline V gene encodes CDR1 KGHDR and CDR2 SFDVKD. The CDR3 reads CATSDREVNQPQHF. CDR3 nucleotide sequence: TGTGCCACCAGTGACCGGGAAGTCAATCAGCCCCAGCATTTT.

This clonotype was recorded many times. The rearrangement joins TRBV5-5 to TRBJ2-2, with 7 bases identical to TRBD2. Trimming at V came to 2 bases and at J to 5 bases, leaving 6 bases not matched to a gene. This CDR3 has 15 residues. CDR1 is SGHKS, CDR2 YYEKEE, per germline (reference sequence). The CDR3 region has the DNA TGTGCCAGCAGCTTACCGGGGGGACCTACCGGGGAGCTGTTTTTT. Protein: CASSLPGGPTGELFF. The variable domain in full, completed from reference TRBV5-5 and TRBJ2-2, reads DAGVTQSPTHLIKTRGQQVTLRCSPISGHKSVSWYQQVLGQGPQFIFQYYEKEERGRGNFPDRFSARQFPNYSSELNVNALLLGDSALYLCASSLPGGPTGELFFGEGSRLTVL.

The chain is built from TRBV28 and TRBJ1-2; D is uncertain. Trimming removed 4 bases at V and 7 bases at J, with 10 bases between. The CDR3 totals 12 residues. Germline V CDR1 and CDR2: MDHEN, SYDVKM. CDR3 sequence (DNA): TGTGCCAGCAGTTGGGAACGTTTTGGCTACACCTTC. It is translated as CASSWERFGYTF.

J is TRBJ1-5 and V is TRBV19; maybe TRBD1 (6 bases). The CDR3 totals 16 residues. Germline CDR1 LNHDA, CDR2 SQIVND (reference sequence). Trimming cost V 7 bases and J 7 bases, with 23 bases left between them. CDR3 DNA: TGTGCCAGTACCTTCCCCGGTGGCAGGGGTCGACAGCCCCAGCATTTT. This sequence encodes CASTFPGGRGRQPQHF.

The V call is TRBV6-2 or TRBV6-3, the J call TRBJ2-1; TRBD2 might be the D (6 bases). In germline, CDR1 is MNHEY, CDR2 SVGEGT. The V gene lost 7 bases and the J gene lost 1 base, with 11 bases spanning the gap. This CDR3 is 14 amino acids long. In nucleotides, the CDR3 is TGTGCCAGCACCTACGGGAGTTCCTACAATGAGCAGTTCTTC. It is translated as CASTYGSSYNEQFF.

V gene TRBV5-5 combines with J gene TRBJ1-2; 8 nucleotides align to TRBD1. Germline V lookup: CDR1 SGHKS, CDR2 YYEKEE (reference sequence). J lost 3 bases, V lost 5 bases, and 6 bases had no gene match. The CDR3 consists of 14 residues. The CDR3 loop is CASSYDRGHYGYTF. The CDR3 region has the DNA TGTGCCAGCAGTTACGACAGGGGACACTATGGCTACACCTTC.

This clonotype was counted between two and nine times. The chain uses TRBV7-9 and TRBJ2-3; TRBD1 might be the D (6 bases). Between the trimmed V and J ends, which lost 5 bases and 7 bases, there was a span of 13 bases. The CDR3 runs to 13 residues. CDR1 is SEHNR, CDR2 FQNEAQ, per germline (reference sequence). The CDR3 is CASSATGKNTQYF. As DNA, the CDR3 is TGTGCCAGCAGCGCAACAGGGAAGAATACGCAGTATTTT.